The T cell receptor beta chain under discussion was sequenced for a study of CD8 T cells in ankylosing spondylitis (dated by TCRdb to about 2017). For context, the study as a whole: The study set out to find disease-linked TCR variants by profiling T cell receptor beta repertoires in ankylosing spondylitis patients and healthy donors. The full study cohort comprised some 27 ankylosing spondylitis patients and 85 to 120 healthy donors. Peripheral blood was sampled, and synovial fluid was additionally collected from ankylosing spondylitis patients. The study at large found these results: The disease-linked clones had a CD8+ phenotype and were found at relatively low frequencies in peripheral blood. Significant enrichment of the disease-linked clones was reported in matched synovial fluid samples from ankylosing spondylitis patients. Blood from ankylosing spondylitis patients appeared to be characterized by a TCR beta motif composed of about 8 highly homologous amino acid variants. Some TCR beta motif variants had previously been reported in synovial fluid and blood of reactive arthritis patients, which suggested common disease-initiation mechanisms.

This clonotype appeared a few times. Its binding antigen is unknown. Base qualities are not provided; no much larger clone lies one nucleotide away. The reads were generated on an Illumina HiSeq 2500. Quantitative 5'-RACE with molecular barcodes was the method used to prepare the TCR beta libraries. In the original analysis: To identify disease-linked TCR variants, a new computational method was used, one built on a probabilistic model of VDJ rearrangement. TCRdb trimmed the raw reads at Q25, called clones with MiXCR and kept productive beta chains. Merged by CDR3 protein, the rows form single entries marked with the most common genes and DNA. TCRdb, rather than the study authors, made the V and J calls. Across this sample there are around 890,000 distinct CDR3 sequences, with around 11% seen only once. The top ten clonotypes cover 0.51% of the sample. This sequence was found in a male donor with ankylosing spondylitis. Sequencing was done on a sample of blood, either unsorted or a sorted T cell fraction (not recorded which).

The CDR3 reads as follows: CASSFQQGSNSPLHF. The nucleotides are TGTGCCAGCAGCTTTCAACAGGGGAGTAATTCACCCCTCCACTTT. The chain was built from TRBV7-2 and TRBJ1-6, and TRBD1 aligns with 7 junction nucleotides. Germline trimming amounts to 3 bases on V and 6 bases on J, with 5 as the count of junction bases outside the gene matches. Inclusive of the bounding cysteine and phenylalanine, the CDR3 is 15 residues long. The kept DNA is CDR3 alone, 45 bases in frame from the first base. The germline V gene supplies CDR1 SGHTA and CDR2 FQGNSA.